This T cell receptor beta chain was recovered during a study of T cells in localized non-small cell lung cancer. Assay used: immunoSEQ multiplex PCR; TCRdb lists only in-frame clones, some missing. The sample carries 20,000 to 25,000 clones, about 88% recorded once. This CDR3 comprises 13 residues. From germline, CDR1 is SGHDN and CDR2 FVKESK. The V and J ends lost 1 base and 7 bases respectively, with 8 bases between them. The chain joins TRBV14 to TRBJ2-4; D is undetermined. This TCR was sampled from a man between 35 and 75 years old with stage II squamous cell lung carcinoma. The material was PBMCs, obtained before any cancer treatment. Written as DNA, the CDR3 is TGTGCCAGCAGCCAAGGGCCCGGGAACATTCAGTACTTC. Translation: CASSQGPGNIQYF.